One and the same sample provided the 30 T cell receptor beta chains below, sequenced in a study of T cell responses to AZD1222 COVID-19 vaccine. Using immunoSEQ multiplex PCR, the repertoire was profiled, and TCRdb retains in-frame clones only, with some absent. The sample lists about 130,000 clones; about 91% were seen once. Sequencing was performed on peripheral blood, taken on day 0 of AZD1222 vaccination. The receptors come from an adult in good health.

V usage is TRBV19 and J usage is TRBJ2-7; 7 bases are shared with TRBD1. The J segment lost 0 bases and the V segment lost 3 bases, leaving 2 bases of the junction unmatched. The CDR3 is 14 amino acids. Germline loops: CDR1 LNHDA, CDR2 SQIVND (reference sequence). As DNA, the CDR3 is TGTGCCAGTAGTATTGGACAGGACTCCTACGAGCAGTACTTC. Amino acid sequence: CASSIGQDSYEQYF. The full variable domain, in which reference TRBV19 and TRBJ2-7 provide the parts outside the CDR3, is DGGITQSPKYLFRKEGQNVTLSCEQNLNHDAMYWYRQDPGQGLRLIYYSQIVNDFQKGDIAEGYSVSREKKESFPLTVTSAQKNPTAFYLCASSIGQDSYEQYFGPGTRLTVT.

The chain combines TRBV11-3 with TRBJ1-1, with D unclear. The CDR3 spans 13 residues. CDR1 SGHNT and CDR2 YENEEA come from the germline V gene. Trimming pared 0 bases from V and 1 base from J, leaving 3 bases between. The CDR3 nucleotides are TGTGCCAGCAGCTTAGAGCCGAACACTGAAGCTTTCTTT. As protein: CASSLEPNTEAFF.

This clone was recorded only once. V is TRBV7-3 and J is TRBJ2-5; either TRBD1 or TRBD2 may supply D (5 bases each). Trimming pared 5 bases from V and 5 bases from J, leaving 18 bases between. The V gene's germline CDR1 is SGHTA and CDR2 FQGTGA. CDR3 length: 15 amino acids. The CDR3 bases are TGTGCCAGCAGCCTCCGGGGCACCGAGATGGAGACCCAGTACTTC. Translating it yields CASSLRGTEMETQYF.

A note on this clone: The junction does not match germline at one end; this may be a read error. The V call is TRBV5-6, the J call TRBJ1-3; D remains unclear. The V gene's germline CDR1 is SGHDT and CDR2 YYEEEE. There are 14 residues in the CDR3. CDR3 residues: CASSLSGPGSTIYF. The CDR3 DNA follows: TGTGCCAGCAGCTTGTCAGGTCCAGGAAGCACCATATATTTT. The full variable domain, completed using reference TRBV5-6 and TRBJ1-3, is DAGVTQSPTHLIKTRGQQVTLRCSPKSGHDTVSWYQQALGQGPQFIFQYYEEEERQRGNFPDRFSGHQFPNYSSELNVNALLLGDSALYLCASSLSGPGSTIYFGEGSWLTVV.

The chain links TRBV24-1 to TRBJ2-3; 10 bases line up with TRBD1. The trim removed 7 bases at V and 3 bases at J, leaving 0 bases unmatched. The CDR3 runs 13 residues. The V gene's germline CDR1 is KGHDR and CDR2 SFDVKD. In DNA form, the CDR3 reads TGTGCCACCAGGGGACAGGGGACAGATACGCAGTATTTT. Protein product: CATRGQGTDTQYF.

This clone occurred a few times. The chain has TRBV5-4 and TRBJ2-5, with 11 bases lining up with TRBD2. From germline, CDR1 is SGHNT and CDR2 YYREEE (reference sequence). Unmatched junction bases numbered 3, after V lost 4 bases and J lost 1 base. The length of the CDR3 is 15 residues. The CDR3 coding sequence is TGTGCCAGCAGCCCCGGGACTAGCGGCCAAGAGACCCAGTACTTC. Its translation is CASSPGTSGQETQYF.

The CDR3 is CASSQLTDRTNGYTF. The CDR3 coding sequence is TGTGCCAGCAGCCAATTGACGGACAGGACCAATGGCTACACCTTC. The rearrangement joins TRBV7-2 to TRBJ1-2; TRBD1 matches at 7 bases. CDR1 and CDR2 (germline): SGHTA, FQGNSA. Trimming at V came to 5 bases and at J to 6 bases, leaving 12 bases not matched to a gene. The CDR3 contains 15 residues.

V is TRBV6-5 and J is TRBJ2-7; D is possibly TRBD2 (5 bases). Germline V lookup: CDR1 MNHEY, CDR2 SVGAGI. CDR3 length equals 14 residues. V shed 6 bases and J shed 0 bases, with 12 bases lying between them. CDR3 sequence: CASSGEHGSYEQYF. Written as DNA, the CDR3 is TGTGCCAGCAGCGGGGAGCATGGCTCCTACGAGCAGTACTTC.

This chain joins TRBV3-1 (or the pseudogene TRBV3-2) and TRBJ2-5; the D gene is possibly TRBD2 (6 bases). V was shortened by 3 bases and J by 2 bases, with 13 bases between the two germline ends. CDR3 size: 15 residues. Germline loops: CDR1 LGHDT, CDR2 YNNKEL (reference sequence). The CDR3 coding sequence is TGTGCCAGCAGCCACGGGGGAGGAAGGCAAGAGACCCAGTACTTC. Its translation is CASSHGGGRQETQYF.

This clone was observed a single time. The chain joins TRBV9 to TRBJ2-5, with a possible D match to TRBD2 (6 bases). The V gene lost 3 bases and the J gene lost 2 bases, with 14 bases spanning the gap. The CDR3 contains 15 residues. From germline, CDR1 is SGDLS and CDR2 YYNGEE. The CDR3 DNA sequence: TGTGCCAGCAGCGGTTCTCGAGCGGGTCAAGAGACCCAGTACTTC. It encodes CASSGSRAGQETQYF.

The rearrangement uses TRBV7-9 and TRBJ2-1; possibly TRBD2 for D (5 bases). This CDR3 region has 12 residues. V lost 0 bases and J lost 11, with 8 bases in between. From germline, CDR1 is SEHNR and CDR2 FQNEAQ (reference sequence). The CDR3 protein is CASSLAQRKQFF. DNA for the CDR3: TGTGCCAGCAGCTTAGCGCAGCGGAAGCAGTTCTTC.

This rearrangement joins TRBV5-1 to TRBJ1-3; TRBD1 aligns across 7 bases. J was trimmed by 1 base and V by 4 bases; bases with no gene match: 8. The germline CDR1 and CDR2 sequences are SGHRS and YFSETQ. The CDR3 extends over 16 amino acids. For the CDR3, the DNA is TGCGCCAGCAGCATCGGACAGGCGACTTCTGGAAACACCATATATTTT. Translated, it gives CASSIGQATSGNTIYF.

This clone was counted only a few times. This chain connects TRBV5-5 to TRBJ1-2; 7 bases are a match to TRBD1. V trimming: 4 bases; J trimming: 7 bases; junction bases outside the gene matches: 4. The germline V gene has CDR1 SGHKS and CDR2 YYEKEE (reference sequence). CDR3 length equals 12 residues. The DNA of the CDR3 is TGTGCCAGCAGCCCTTGGGACAGTGGCTACACCTTC. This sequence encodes CASSPWDSGYTF. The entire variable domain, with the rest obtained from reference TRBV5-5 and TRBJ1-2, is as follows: DAGVTQSPTHLIKTRGQQVTLRCSPISGHKSVSWYQQVLGQGPQFIFQYYEKEERGRGNFPDRFSARQFPNYSSELNVNALLLGDSALYLCASSPWDSGYTFGSGTRLTVV.

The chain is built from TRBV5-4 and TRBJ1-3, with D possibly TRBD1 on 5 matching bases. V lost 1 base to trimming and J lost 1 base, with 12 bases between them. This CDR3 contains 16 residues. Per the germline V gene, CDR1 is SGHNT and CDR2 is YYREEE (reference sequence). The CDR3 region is CASSLTHGGSGNTIYF. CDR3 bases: TGTGCCAGCAGCTTGACCCACGGGGGTTCTGGAAACACCATATATTTT.

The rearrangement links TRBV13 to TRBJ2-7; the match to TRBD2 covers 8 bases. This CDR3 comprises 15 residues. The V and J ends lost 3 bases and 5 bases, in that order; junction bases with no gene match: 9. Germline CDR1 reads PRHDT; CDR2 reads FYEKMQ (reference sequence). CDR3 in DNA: TGTGCCAGCAGCTTTCCGGGACTAGGTGTGGACGAGCAGTACTTC. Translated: CASSFPGLGVDEQYF. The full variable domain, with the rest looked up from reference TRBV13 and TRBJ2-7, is AAGVIQSPRHLIKEKRETATLKCYPIPRHDTVYWYQQGPGQDPQFLISFYEKMQSDKGSIPDRFSAQQFSDYHSELNMSSLELGDSALYFCASSFPGLGVDEQYFGPGTRLTVT.

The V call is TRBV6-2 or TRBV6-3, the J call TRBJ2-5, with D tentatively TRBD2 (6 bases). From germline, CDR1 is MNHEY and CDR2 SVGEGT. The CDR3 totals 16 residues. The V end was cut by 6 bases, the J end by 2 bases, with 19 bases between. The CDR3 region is CASSSGNGLFQETQYF. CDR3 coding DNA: TGTGCCAGCAGCTCCGGAAACGGACTATTTCAAGAGACCCAGTACTTC.

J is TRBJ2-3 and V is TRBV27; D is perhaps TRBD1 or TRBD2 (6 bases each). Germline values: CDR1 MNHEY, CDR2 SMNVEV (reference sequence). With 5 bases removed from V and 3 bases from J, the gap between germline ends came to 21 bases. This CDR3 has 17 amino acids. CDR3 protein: CASSTRAKGGATDTQYF. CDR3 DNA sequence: TGTGCCAGCAGTACCCGGGCCAAGGGGGGTGCGACAGATACGCAGTATTTT.

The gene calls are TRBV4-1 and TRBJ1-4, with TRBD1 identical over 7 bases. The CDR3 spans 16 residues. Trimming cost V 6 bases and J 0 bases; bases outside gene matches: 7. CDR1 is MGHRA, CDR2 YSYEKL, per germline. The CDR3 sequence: CASRPGGEATNEKLFF. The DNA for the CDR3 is TGCGCCAGCAGGCCAGGGGGTGAGGCAACTAATGAAAAACTGTTTTTT.

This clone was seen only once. CDR3 loop: CASSQDWAGGQYF. In DNA, the CDR3 is TGTGCCAGCAGCCAAGATTGGGCCGGAGGGCAGTATTTT. The chain links TRBV3-1 (or the pseudogene TRBV3-2) to TRBJ2-3; weak D call: TRBD2 (5 bases). Germline-derived CDR1 and CDR2 are LGHDT and YNNKEL (reference sequence). V was pared by 0 bases and J by 11 bases, with 12 bases between. The CDR3 is 13 residues long.

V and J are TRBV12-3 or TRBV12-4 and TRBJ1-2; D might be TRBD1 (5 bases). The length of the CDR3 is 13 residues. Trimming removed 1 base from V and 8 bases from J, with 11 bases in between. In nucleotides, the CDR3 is TGTGCCAGCAGTTTAGGCGATACAGGCGGCTACACCTTC. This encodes CASSLGDTGGYTF.

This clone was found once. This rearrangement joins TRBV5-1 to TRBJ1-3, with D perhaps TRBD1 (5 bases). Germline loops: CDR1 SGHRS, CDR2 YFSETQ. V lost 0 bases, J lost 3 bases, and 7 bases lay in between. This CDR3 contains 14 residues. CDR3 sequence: CASSLEGFGNTIYF. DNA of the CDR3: TGCGCCAGCAGCTTGGAGGGGTTTGGAAACACCATATATTTT.

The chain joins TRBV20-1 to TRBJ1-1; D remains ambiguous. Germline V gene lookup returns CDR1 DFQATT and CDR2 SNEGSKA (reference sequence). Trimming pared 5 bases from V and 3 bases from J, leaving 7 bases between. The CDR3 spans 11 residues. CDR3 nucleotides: TGCAGTGCTTCCCAGGACACTGAAGCTTTCTTT. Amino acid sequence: CSASQDTEAFF.

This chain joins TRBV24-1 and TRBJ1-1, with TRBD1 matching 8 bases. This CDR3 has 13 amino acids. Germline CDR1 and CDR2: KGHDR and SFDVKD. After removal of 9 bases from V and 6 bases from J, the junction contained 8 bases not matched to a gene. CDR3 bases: TGTGCCACCTCCGGGACAGGAGGGGCTGAAGCTTTCTTT. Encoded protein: CATSGTGGAEAFF.

DNA of the CDR3: TGTGCCAGCAGTTACGGGCAGGGTGCAACTAATGAAAAACTGTTTTTT. It encodes CASSYGQGATNEKLFF. The chain links TRBV6-5 to TRBJ1-4; maybe TRBD1 (5 bases). V was cut by 2 bases and J by 0 bases, with 10 bases left in between. Germline CDR1 is MNHEY and CDR2 is SVGAGI. The CDR3 totals 16 residues.

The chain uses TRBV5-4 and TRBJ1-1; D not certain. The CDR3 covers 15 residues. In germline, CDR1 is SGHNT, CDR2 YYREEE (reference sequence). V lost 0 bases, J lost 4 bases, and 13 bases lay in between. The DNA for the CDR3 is TGTGCCAGCAGCTTGGGCCAGACCGTAGGCACTGAAGCTTTCTTT. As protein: CASSLGQTVGTEAFF.

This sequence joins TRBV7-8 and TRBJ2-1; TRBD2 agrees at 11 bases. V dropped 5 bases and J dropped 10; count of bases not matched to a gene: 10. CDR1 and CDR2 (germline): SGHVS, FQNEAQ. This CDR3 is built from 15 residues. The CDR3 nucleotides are TGTGCCAGCAGCCCTCCTAGCGGGAGGCCTGAGGAGCAGTTCTTC. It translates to CASSPPSGRPEEQFF. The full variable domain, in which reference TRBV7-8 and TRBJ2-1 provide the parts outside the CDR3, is GAGVSQSPRYKVAKRGQDVALRCDPISGHVSLFWYQQALGQGPEFLTYFQNEAQLDKSGLPSDRFFAERPEGSVSTLKIQRTQQEDSAVYLCASSPPSGRPEEQFFGPGTRLTVL.

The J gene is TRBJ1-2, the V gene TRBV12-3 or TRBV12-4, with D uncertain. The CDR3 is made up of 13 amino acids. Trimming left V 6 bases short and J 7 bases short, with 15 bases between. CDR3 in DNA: TGTGCCAGCAGCCCCGTTGTGTCGCGTGGCTACACCTTC. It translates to CASSPVVSRGYTF.

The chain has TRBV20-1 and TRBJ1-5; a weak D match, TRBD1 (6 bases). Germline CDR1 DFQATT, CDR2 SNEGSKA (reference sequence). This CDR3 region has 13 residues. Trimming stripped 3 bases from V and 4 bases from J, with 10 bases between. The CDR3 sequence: CSASWTENQPQHF. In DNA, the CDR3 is TGCAGTGCTAGTTGGACAGAAAATCAGCCCCAGCATTTT.

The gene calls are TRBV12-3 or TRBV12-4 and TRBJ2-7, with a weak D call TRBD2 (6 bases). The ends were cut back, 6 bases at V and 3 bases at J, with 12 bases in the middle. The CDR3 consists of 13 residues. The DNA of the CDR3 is TGTGCCAGCAGGCGGGACGCTCTCTACGAGCAGTACTTC. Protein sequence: CASRRDALYEQYF.

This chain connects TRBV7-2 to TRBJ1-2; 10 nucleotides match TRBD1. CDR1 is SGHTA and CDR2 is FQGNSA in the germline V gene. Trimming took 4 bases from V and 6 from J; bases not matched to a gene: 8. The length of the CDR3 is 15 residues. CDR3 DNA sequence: TGTGCCAGCAGCTCTTACCGGGACAGGGGCCATGGCTACACCTTC. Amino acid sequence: CASSSYRDRGHGYTF.